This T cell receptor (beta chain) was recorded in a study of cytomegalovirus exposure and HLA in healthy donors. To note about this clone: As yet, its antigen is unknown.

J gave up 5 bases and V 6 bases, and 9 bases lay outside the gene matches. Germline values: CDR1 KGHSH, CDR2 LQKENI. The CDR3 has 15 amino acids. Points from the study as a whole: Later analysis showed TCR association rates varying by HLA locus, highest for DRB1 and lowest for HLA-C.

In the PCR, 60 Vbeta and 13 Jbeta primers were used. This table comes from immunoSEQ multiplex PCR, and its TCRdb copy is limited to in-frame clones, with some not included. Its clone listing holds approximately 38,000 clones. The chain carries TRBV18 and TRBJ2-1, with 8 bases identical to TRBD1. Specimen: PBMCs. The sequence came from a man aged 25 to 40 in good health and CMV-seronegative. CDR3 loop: CASSKIGQGDNEQFF. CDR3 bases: TGTGCCAGCTCCAAAATCGGACAGGGAGACAATGAGCAGTTCTTC.